This T cell receptor beta chain was sequenced for a study of T-cell reconstitution after alpha-beta-depleted transplantation in children (dated by TCRdb to the mid-2010s). For the wider study: The study quantitatively tracked T-cell immune reconstitution after TCRalphabeta/CD19-depleted allogeneic hematopoietic cell transplantation in children using TCR repertoire profiling. On the study overall, not on this receptor specifically: About two months after transplant, the apparently early recovery of alphabetaT-cell counts reportedly depended on just several hundred clones that had expanded rapidly and came from non-depleted graft cells. The high TCRbeta diversity at day 60 in some patients was ascribed to recipient T cells and intrathymic progenitors that had survived conditioning. Over subsequent months, a decline in hyperexpanded clone frequencies was noted, and after one year, T-cell counts and TCRbeta diversity were mostly ascribed to newly produced T cells.

Libraries were constructed by PCR. The sample was run on an Illumina HiSeq 2500. TCR libraries were prepared with molecular barcoding, using unique molecular identifiers to normalize TCRbeta repertoire quantification. TCRdb itself trimmed the public reads at Q25 with fastp, ran MiXCR and retained productive beta chains. Each entry is one CDR3 protein sequence, shown with its most common DNA and genes. Recorded for this sample are hundreds of thousands of distinct CDR3 sequences; around 9.1% of them occurred a single time. The leading ten clones occupy 7.5% of the sample. From a lookup of the germline V gene, CDR1 and CDR2 are MNHNS and SASEGT. The cysteine opens and the phenylalanine closes a CDR3 of 11 amino acids. The kept DNA is CDR3 alone, 33 bases in frame from the first base. This clonotype came up many times. Which antigen it targets is not known. At one end the junction does not follow the germline gene, possibly because of a read error.

The meaning of the sample's treatment or condition label: allogeneic hematopoietic cell transplantation with graft depleted of TCRalphabeta T cells and CD19 B cells. The transplant recipients were children given TCRalphabeta/CD19-depleted allogeneic hematopoietic cell grafts. This clonotype was sampled from a boy younger than two with acute myeloid leukemia, due to receive a stem cell transplant. Recombination linked TRBV6-1 to TRBJ2-1; the D gene cannot be resolved reliably. The sample here was PBMCs, taken before TCRalphabeta/CD19-depleted stem cell transplant. Here the CDR3 is given as CASTVYTEQFF. The DNA sequence follows: TGTGCCAGCACGGTCTACACTGAGCAGTTCTTC.